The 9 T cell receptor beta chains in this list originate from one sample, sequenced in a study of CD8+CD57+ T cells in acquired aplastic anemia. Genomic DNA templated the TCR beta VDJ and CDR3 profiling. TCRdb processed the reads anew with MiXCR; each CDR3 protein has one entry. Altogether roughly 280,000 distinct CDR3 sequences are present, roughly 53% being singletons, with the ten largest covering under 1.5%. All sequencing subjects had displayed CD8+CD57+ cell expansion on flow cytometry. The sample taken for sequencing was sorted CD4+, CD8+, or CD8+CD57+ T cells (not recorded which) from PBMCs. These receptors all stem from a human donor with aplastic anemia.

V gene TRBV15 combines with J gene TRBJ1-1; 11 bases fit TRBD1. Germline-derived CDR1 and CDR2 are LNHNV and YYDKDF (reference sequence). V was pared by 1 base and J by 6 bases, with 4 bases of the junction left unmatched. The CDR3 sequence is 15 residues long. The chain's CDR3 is CATSRGRTGGPEAFF. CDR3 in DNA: TGTGCCACCAGCAGAGGAAGGACAGGGGGCCCTGAAGCTTTCTTT.

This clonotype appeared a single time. This CDR3 is CSASPRQSFNSPLHF. The CDR3 DNA reads TGCAGTGCTAGTCCCCGACAGTCCTTCAATTCACCCCTCCACTTT. The rearrangement uses TRBV20-1 and TRBJ1-6, with D perhaps matching TRBD1 (5 bases). The CDR3 spans 15 residues. Deletions cut 3 bases from V and 7 bases from J, with 16 bases between. Germline values: CDR1 DFQATT, CDR2 SNEGSKA (reference sequence).

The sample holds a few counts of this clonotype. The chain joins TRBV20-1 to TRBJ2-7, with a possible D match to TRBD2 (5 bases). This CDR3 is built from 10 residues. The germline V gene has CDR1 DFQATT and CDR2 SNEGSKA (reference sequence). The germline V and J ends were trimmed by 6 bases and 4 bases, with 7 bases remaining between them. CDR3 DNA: TGCAGTGCGGGAGCATACGAGCAGTACTTC. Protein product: CSAGAYEQYF.

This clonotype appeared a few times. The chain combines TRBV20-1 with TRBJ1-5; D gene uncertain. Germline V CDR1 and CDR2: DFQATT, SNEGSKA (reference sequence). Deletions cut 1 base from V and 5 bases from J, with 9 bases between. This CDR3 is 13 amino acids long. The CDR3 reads CSARAEVDQPQHF. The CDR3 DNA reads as TGCAGTGCTAGAGCAGAGGTAGATCAGCCCCAGCATTTT.

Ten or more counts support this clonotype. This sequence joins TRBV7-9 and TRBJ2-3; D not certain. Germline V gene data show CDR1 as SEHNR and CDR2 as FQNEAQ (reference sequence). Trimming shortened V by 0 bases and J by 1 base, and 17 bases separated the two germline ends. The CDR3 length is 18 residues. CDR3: CASSLAHIRAIGTDTQYF. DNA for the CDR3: TGTGCCAGCAGCTTAGCGCATATTCGGGCAATCGGCACAGATACGCAGTATTTT.

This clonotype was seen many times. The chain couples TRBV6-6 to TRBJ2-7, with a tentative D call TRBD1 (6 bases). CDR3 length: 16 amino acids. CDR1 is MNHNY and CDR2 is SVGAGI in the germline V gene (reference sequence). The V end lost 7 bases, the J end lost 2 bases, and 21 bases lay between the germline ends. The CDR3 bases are TGTGCCAGCACTGGAACAGGGAAGGTTATTGCCTACGAGCAGTACTTC. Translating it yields CASTGTGKVIAYEQYF.

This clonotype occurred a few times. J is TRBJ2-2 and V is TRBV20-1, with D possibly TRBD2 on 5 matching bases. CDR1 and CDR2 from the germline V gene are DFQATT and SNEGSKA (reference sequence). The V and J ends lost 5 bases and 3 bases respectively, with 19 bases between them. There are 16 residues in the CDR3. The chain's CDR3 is CSAGRPGYADTGELFF. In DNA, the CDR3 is TGCAGTGCTGGGCGACCGGGATACGCGGACACCGGGGAGCTGTTTTTT.

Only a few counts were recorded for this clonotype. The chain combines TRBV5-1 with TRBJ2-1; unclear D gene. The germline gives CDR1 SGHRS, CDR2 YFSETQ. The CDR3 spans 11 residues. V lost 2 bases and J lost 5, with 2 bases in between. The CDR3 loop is CASSFDNEQFF. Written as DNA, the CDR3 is TGCGCCAGCAGCTTTGACAATGAGCAGTTCTTC.

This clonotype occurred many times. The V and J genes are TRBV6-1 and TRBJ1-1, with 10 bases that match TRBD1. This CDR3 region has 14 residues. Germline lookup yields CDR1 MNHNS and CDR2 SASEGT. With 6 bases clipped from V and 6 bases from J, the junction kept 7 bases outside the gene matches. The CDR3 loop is CASSRGTGAPEAFF. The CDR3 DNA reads TGTGCCAGCAGCCGCGGGACAGGGGCTCCTGAAGCTTTCTTT.